Sequencing of this T cell receptor beta chain was carried out in a study of metastatic and nonmetastatic thyroid tumors. Study as a whole: It was across blood and tumor or nodule tissue from malignant and benign thyroid patients that repertoires were compared.

Every patient underwent thyroid surgery untreated. As to this clone: One junction end does not reproduce the germline sequence, and a read error may be involved.

TCRdb re-clonotyped the PCR reads through MiXCR. Of tens of thousands of clones listed, more than 20% are singletons. The sequence was obtained from a male donor with papillary thyroid cancer or a benign thyroid nodule (not recorded which). Some clones in this sample may be carry-over from other donors' samples. Material for sequencing was tumor tissue.

Here the CDR3 DNA reads TGTGACAGCAGTTACCCCGAAGAGTACGAGCAGTACTTC. Encoded protein: CDSSYPEEYEQYF. The rearrangement joins TRBV6-2 or TRBV6-3 to TRBJ2-7; unclear D gene. The CDR3 runs 13 residues. Germline lookup yields CDR1 MNHEY and CDR2 SVGEGT.